This T cell receptor beta chain was sequenced during a study of cytomegalovirus exposure and HLA in healthy donors (dated by TCRdb to 2017 to 2019). Study-level background: An earlier analysis of some 600 of the donors reported 250 to 300 Gb of sequence data and around 100 million unique TCR beta sequences obtained from about 179 million T cells. A later analysis re-examined previously published TCR beta repertoires from several hundred donors and added high-resolution HLA genotyping to investigate patterns of TCR occurrence. The study was designed to test whether signatures of past pathogen exposure could be identified by cataloging public T cell receptors. Roughly 5 DR-DQ haplotypes were handled as single units for association and clustering because linkage in the cohort was strong. An early release that covered fewer than 750 HLA-typed donors contained approximately 300 gigabases of sequencing data and 65 million to 100 million unique TCR sequences. To predict cytomegalovirus infection status, the study brought together high-throughput TCR immunosequencing, statistical association of individual TCRs with disease status, and machine learning. Rather than drawing on any new phenotypic data, the later analysis identified candidate immune exposures from TCR beta sequences and the way those sequences occurred across donors. An earlier analysis of approximately 630 of the donors applied high-throughput TCR beta sequencing to assess whether each TCR beta V gene segment acted as functional or pseudogenic. Among the approximately 420 genotyped donors, around 81% belonged to the genetic ancestry cluster associated with self-reported Caucasian donors. Donor age, sex, ethnicity and CMV serostatus were compiled alongside the repertoire data. A separate validation cohort of approximately 130 different subjects was used in addition to the roughly 700-subject first cohort. Both class I and class II loci were covered by HLA typing, at four-digit resolution. Typing coverage varied by locus: 629-630 donors for A, B, C, DRB1 and DQB1; under 550 for DQA1; over 600 for DPA1; 450 to 480 for DPB1. Across some 400 genotyped donors of the cohort, an average of about 220,000 unique TCR beta nucleotide sequences per donor were sequenced, and approximately 19% of those sequences were non-productive. Using immunosequencing, the study profiled T cell repertoires from 500 to 800 subjects and related those repertoires to cytomegalovirus serostatus. All discovery cohort repertoires had been generated using a single sequencing platform. A later genetic analysis took genome-wide SNP genotypes for about 65% of the 666 donors and used that subset as a discovery cohort. Points the paper makes about the study in general: HLA typing was unavailable for some donors at each locus, so association tests used only the typed subset. A later analysis reported that several top co-occurrence clusters appeared linked to parvovirus B19, influenza, CMV and Epstein-Barr virus. The earlier analysis of 587 of the donors excluded some 16 rarely observed V segments, including chromosome 9 orphons, because counts were too low. The cohort was sequenced for TCR beta chains only, and without alpha or paired-chain data the features that could be detected were limited. Cytomegalovirus status was reported to be diagnosed by the classifier with high specificity and sensitivity in both the original and validation cohorts. According to a later genetic analysis, donors in an Asian-associated ancestry cluster had fewer N-insertions in productive TCRs than the approximately 710-donor mean. The study gave a list of roughly 150 TCR beta chains associated with cytomegalovirus. Assigning TCR associations to individual alleles was difficult when HLA alleles, especially DR and DQ, strongly co-occurred. An association between a missense DCLRE1C variant and V-gene and J-gene trimming of TCR beta chains was found in a later genetic analysis and replicated in an independent cohort. According to the authors, the approach could potentially be generalized to other disease states and immunological phenotypes. For the cohort, immune exposure information was limited to CMV serostatus. A later analysis found that HLA-associated TCR beta chains were more clonally expanded and had lower generation probabilities than equally common non-associated chains. Because the 87-base-pair reads could not distinguish some IMGT-functional V segments, including TRBV6-2 and TRBV6-3, those segments were excluded. Linkage disequilibrium might explain the correlated functional status among segregating V segments, but an unknown experimental factor could not be excluded. A few of the identified cytomegalovirus-associated TCR beta chains were confirmed in vitro to be specific for cytomegalovirus antigens. In a later analysis, most CMV-associated TCR beta chains were found to appear HLA-restricted, with HLA associations seemingly driven largely by CMV exposure. A later analysis associated 17,000 or so TCR beta sequences with specific HLA alleles at a false discovery rate of 0.05. Most TCR sequences were observed very rarely across donors, whereas some public TCRs were present in many individuals. According to a later analysis, TCR association rates differed among HLA loci, with DRB1 alleles showing the most associated TCRs and HLA-C alleles showing the fewest. Roughly uniform sequencing depth across donors was assumed in presence/absence analyses, although this assumption may not hold. A further reported finding was that TCR beta sequences accurately predicted the HLA-A and HLA-B alleles for most subjects in the first cohort. In an earlier analysis of 587 of the donors, most TCR beta V segments appeared in productive rearrangements about 87% or about 30% of the time, broadly matching IMGT annotations. A group of highly shared sequence variants was considered likely to be a technical artifact of the sequencing pipeline.

The germline V and J ends show losses of 1 base and 0 bases respectively, and no gene match explains 6 bases of the junction. The germline V gene yields SGHAT for CDR1 and FQNNGV for CDR2. The CDR3 spans 17 residues, from the cysteine through the phenylalanine. The read is trimmed to its CDR3 DNA, 51 bases read in frame from base 1. The cohort consisted of 650 to 850 healthy bone marrow donors. At the time of sampling, every cohort member was nominally healthy, though immune exposures that went unrecorded were likely present. The donor was CMV seronegative and belonged to the group of 380 or so seronegative cohort members. A peripheral blood sample was provided by each donor, and peripheral blood mononuclear cells were used for TCR beta sequencing. Genomic DNA was extracted from the blood cell samples with the Qiagen DNeasy Blood Extraction Kit. With regard to this clone: No antigen is known for it. Base qualities are not recorded, but no much larger clone differs from it by a single base.

The method was the immunoSEQ multiplex PCR assay. For the multiplex PCR, a mixture combining 60 forward primers for TCR Vbeta segments and 13 reverse primers for TCR Jbeta segments was used. The CDR3 region of rearranged TCR beta genes was amplified from genomic DNA by a multiplex PCR assay. On the Illumina HiSeq System, the amplified TCR beta libraries were sequenced as 87-base-pair reads. The authors' analysis ran thus. A later analysis counted some 74 million unique TCR beta chains across the 690 or so repertoires, and 9.5 million to 11 million of these chains were shared by at least two donors. Raw reads were error-corrected and collapsed into unique sequences with a nearest-neighbor algorithm that merged closely related sequences to remove PCR and sequencing errors. To assign V, D and J gene segments, CDR3 sequences were aligned to IMGT reference sequences. For a sequence to be retained, at least a six-nucleotide match to both a V gene segment and a J gene segment was required. Rearrangements were called productive when the CDR3 lacked stop codons and stayed in frame with V and J; all others were non-productive. Following IMGT convention, CDR3 was defined as the stretch from the second conserved V-encoded cysteine to the conserved J-encoded phenylalanine. The earlier analysis of about 610 of the donors excluded any sequence lacking an unambiguous match to a single V gene segment. In an earlier analysis of approximately 610 of the donors, V segments were called functional above 56.7% productive rearrangements and were called segregating when the between-donor standard deviation exceeded 5%. A statistical classification framework was built to diagnose cytomegalovirus status from the catalog of TCR beta chain sequences. A later analysis assigned V and J genes by comparing TCR nucleotide sequences with IMGT/GENE-DB human TR gene sequences. In a later analysis, CDR3 sequences and most-parsimonious VDJ recombination scenarios were assigned using the TCRdist pipeline. In a later analysis, each TCR beta chain was defined by its CDR3 amino acid sequence together with its V-gene family, and reads without a unique V-gene family were excluded. In a later analysis, fewer than 600 highly shared, low-generation-probability nucleotide sequences were removed to address suspected cross-contamination and a sequencing artifact. In a later analysis, a clonal expansion index was calculated for each public chain from normalized within-repertoire ranks of inferred template counts. A later analysis computed generation probabilities with a VDJ recombination model fitted to out-of-frame rearrangements, and checked the results against IGoR. Hypergeometric tests were used in a later analysis to score TCR-TCR, TCR-HLA and TCR-CMV co-occurrence, with a repertoire-size bias correction applied to the TCR pairs. False discovery rates were estimated in a later analysis by permuting HLA or CMV assignments 20 times. In a later analysis, co-occurring TCRs were grouped using DBSCAN, and TCRdist sequence similarity was added for clustering within HLA-allele-positive subsets. Repertoires with fewer than 30,000 or more than 120,000 public chains were left out of co-occurrence clustering, as were five repertoires with anomalous nucleotide sharing. Drawn from immuneACCESS, this table holds only the in-frame rearrangements with V and J called that TCRdb kept. Clones are partly lost; checked studies trace under half to an unresolved V gene and leave the rest unexplained. The V and J calls and the clone size are those of that table, but D and trimming were determined from the DNA. Recorded for this sample are some 130,000 clones; 60% to 85% of them occurred a single time. In total, the top ten clones hold roughly 3% of the sample.

This receptor was obtained from a man younger than 45 in good health and CMV-seronegative. Specimen: PBMCs. Recombination linked TRBV11-2 to TRBJ2-7, and TRBD2 matches 10 of the central bases. The encoded CDR3 is CASSLVSGLASSYEQYF. The nucleotides read TGTGCCAGCAGCTTAGTTTCGGGACTAGCGTCCTCCTACGAGCAGTACTTC.